This T cell receptor (beta chain) was found in a study of blood T cell repertoires in COVID-19. In the study overall: The analysed material was cDNA or gDNA that came from T cells, B-cell-depleted T cells, or PBMCs.

This study enrolled people aged 18 to 89 from approximately 25 US geographic areas. Among Cohort 3 donors, those recovered had two negative PCRs, clearance, or symptom resolution. Assay: immunoSEQ multiplex PCR; the TCRdb copy retains only in-frame clones and omits some. The sample holds about 160,000 clones; approximately 80% are singletons and the top ten take approximately 5.4%. Trimming cost V 4 bases and J 2 bases; bases outside gene matches: 13. Germline values: CDR1 LGHDT, CDR2 YNNKEL (reference sequence). There are 17 residues in the CDR3. J is TRBJ1-2 and V is TRBV3-1 (or the pseudogene TRBV3-2), with 7 bases fitting TRBD1. Sequencing was performed on PBMCs or T cells enriched from blood (not recorded which). The source is a middle-aged man who had recovered from COVID-19. This chain's CDR3 is CASSLRPGGVKNYGYTF. DNA for the CDR3: TGTGCCAGCAGCCTCCGGCCAGGGGGAGTCAAAAACTATGGCTACACCTTC.